What follows are 23 T cell receptor beta chains derived from one specimen sequenced in a study of T cell responses to AZD1222 COVID-19 vaccine. Produced via immunoSEQ multiplex PCR; TCRdb's table is partial and in-frame only. The repertoire holds about 140,000 clones, 92% seen once, with approximately 5.4% in the top ten. Specimen: peripheral blood, collected on day 0 of AZD1222 vaccination. The receptors were gathered from an adult in good health.

The chain carries TRBV6-1 and TRBJ2-5; D is unresolved. V lost 2 bases, J lost 1 base, and 5 bases lay in between. CDR3 length: 13 residues. Germline-derived CDR1 and CDR2 are MNHNS and SASEGT. The CDR3 sequence: CASSEMRQETQYF. CDR3 DNA sequence: TGTGCCAGCAGTGAAATGCGCCAAGAGACCCAGTACTTC.

This chain connects TRBV27 to TRBJ1-2; no reliable D call. The V end was cut by 3 bases, the J end by 2 bases, with 13 bases between. Germline CDR1 MNHEY, CDR2 SMNVEV (reference sequence). The CDR3 is made up of 15 amino acids. The CDR3 loop is CASSFTGRVNYGYTF. The CDR3, as DNA: TGTGCCAGCAGTTTTACGGGTCGCGTAAACTATGGCTACACCTTC.

The chain has TRBV7-2 and TRBJ1-1; 7 bases match TRBD1. Germline V gene lookup returns CDR1 SGHTA and CDR2 FQGNSA. The CDR3 is 15 residues long. V lost 4 bases to trimming and J lost 4 bases; unmatched junction nucleotides: 9. DNA of the CDR3: TGTGCCAGCAGCTCCAGCAGGGGGTTTAGCACTGAAGCTTTCTTT. This translates into CASSSSRGFSTEAFF.

V gene TRBV19 combines with J gene TRBJ1-1, with 8 bases matching TRBD1. V shed 6 bases and J 1 base; nucleotides not matched to a gene: 7. Germline V CDR1 and CDR2: LNHDA, SQIVND (reference sequence). This CDR3 contains 15 residues. CDR3 residues: CASRGHGQGNTEAFF. For the CDR3, the DNA is TGTGCCAGTAGGGGGCACGGACAGGGGAACACTGAAGCTTTCTTT.

This clone turned up a few times. The chain joins TRBV7-9 to TRBJ2-7, with a tentative D call TRBD2 (6 bases). Germline CDR1 SEHNR, CDR2 FQNEAQ (reference sequence). The CDR3 covers 12 residues. V was cut by 3 bases and J by 9 bases, with 12 bases left in between. CDR3 region: CASSLTQGGQYF. CDR3 nucleotides: TGTGCCAGCAGCTTGACCCAGGGAGGGCAGTACTTC.

The chain carries TRBV14 and TRBJ1-6; D is ambiguous. Per germline, CDR1 SGHDN and CDR2 FVKESK. The germline V and J ends were trimmed by 1 base and 15 bases, with 13 bases remaining between them. This CDR3 has 13 residues. Written as DNA, the CDR3 is TGTGCCAGCAGCCAAGGACTCCCCTGGGGCCTCCACTTT. It translates to CASSQGLPWGLHF. The whole variable domain, remainder taken from reference TRBV14 and TRBJ1-6, is EAGVTQFPSHSVIEKGQTVTLRCDPISGHDNLYWYRRVMGKEIKFLLHFVKESKQDESGMPNNRFLAERTGGTYSTLKVQPAELEDSGVYFCASSQGLPWGLHFGNGTRLTVT.

The J gene is TRBJ1-1, the V gene TRBV2, with D hard to call. Trimming shortened V by 11 bases and J by 1 base, and 14 bases separated the two germline ends. CDR1 and CDR2 from the germline V gene are SNHLY and FYNNEI. CDR3 length: 13 amino acids. CDR3 sequence reads: CAGNEISNTEAFF. In DNA, the CDR3 is TGTGCCGGAAACGAAATCTCGAACACTGAAGCTTTCTTT.

This clone was recorded once. The chain couples TRBV9 to TRBJ2-7, with D unclear. Germline-derived CDR1 and CDR2 are SGDLS and YYNGEE. The germline V and J ends were trimmed by 1 base and 2 bases, with 10 bases remaining between them. This CDR3 comprises 14 residues. CDR3 loop: CASSVTDAPYEQYF. Written as DNA, the CDR3 is TGTGCCAGCAGCGTAACGGATGCCCCCTACGAGCAGTACTTC.

In its sample, this clone was seen once. V usage is TRBV19 and J usage is TRBJ2-1; D perhaps matches TRBD1 (6 bases). V shed 9 bases and J shed 0 bases, with 9 bases lying between them. CDR1 LNHDA and CDR2 SQIVND come from the germline V gene (reference sequence). CDR3 size: 13 residues. The CDR3 loop reads CASSRGSYNEQFF. The CDR3 region has the DNA TGTGCCAGCAGCAGGGGCTCCTACAATGAGCAGTTCTTC. The full variable domain, completed using reference TRBV19 and TRBJ2-1, is DGGITQSPKYLFRKEGQNVTLSCEQNLNHDAMYWYRQDPGQGLRLIYYSQIVNDFQKGDIAEGYSVSREKKESFPLTVTSAQKNPTAFYLCASSRGSYNEQFFGPGTRLTVL.

The J gene is TRBJ1-1, the V gene TRBV28, with no clear D. CDR3 size: 14 residues. Germline CDR1 is MDHEN and CDR2 is SYDVKM. Trimming left V 2 bases short and J 7 bases short, with 14 bases between. In nucleotides, the CDR3 is TGTGCCAGCAGTTTAGCTCGGATGAGTTTTGAAGCTTTCTTT. Translation: CASSLARMSFEAFF.

This chain links TRBV6-5 with TRBJ2-7; 10 bases line up with TRBD2. The CDR3 sequence is 15 residues long. Per the germline V gene, CDR1 is MNHEY and CDR2 is SVGAGI. Losses at the gene ends were 2 bases for V and 4 bases for J; bases not matched to a gene: 5. CDR3 region: CASSYGGLAAYEQYF. CDR3 bases: TGTGCCAGCAGTTACGGCGGACTAGCGGCTTACGAGCAGTACTTC.

In DNA form, the CDR3 reads TGTGCCAGCAGCCAACAGGGCGATAATTCACCCCTCCACTTT. This codes for CASSQQGDNSPLHF. This sequence joins TRBV4-2 and TRBJ1-6, with D possibly matching TRBD1 (5 bases). The CDR3 loop spans 14 amino acids. The germline V gene encodes CDR1 LGHNA and CDR2 YNFKEQ. The germline V and J ends were trimmed by 2 bases and 5 bases, with 7 bases remaining between them.

The chain joins TRBV5-4 to TRBJ1-1; no clear D gene. Trimming left V 1 base short and J 1 base short, with 8 bases between. Germline V gives CDR1 SGHNT, CDR2 YYREEE (reference sequence). The CDR3 extends over 14 amino acids. The CDR3 coding sequence is TGTGCCAGCAGCTTGTTGGCAGAGAACACTGAAGCTTTCTTT. Translating it yields CASSLLAENTEAFF.

This chain connects TRBV11-3 to TRBJ2-1; weak D call: TRBD2 (7 bases). Per germline, CDR1 SGHNT and CDR2 YENEEA. The CDR3 contains 19 residues. V dropped 5 bases and J dropped 2 bases, with 25 bases sitting between them. The CDR3 region has the DNA TGTGCCAGCAGCCCTGATCCTGGGGGCGGGAGTGTACCCTACAATGAGCAGTTCTTC. This translates into CASSPDPGGGSVPYNEQFF.

The chain recombines TRBV29-1 with TRBJ2-1, with a weak D call TRBD2 (5 bases). Germline V gene lookup returns CDR1 SQVTM and CDR2 ANQGSEA. CDR3 length: 11 residues. The CDR3 region has the DNA TGCGGCTTAAATCGGGGTGGTGAGCAGTTCTTC. It codes for CGLNRGGEQFF.

V and J are TRBV7-9 and TRBJ2-2, with 7 bases matching TRBD2. The CDR3 length is 16 residues. The V segment lost 3 bases and the J segment 7 bases; nucleotides outside the gene matches: 11. The germline V gene has CDR1 SEHNR and CDR2 FQNEAQ (reference sequence). The CDR3 is CASSLARGEFNGELFF. CDR3 nucleotide sequence: TGTGCCAGCAGCTTGGCCCGGGGGGAGTTCAACGGGGAGCTGTTTTTT.

V usage is TRBV5-5 and J usage is TRBJ2-7; D remains ambiguous. Germline-derived CDR1 and CDR2 are SGHKS and YYEKEE (reference sequence). V was cut by 4 bases and J by 0 bases, with 11 bases left in between. This CDR3 has 14 residues. CDR3 DNA sequence: TGTGCCAGCAGCCTAGGGTGGAGCTCCTACGAGCAGTACTTC. As protein: CASSLGWSSYEQYF.

About this clone: The identical CDR3 is also encoded by other nucleotide sequences in the sample. CDR3 in amino acids: CASSQVGGFTEAFF. CDR3 bases: TGTGCCAGCAGCCAAGTGGGAGGATTCACTGAAGCTTTCTTT. V gene TRBV14 combines with J gene TRBJ1-1; D is undetermined. Germline lookup yields CDR1 SGHDN and CDR2 FVKESK. The CDR3 runs 14 residues. V was cut by 1 base and J by 4 bases, with 10 bases left in between.

The chain has TRBV30 and TRBJ1-2; unclear D gene. Trimming shortened V by 5 bases and J by 2 bases, and 27 bases separated the two germline ends. The CDR3 spans 18 residues. Germline V gene sequence: CDR1 GTSNPN, CDR2 SVGIG (reference sequence). DNA for the CDR3: TGTGCCTGGGGTACCCAGGCGATCCCTGCTTCTGACAACTATGGCTACACCTTC. Protein sequence: CAWGTQAIPASDNYGYTF.

This chain joins TRBV29-1 and TRBJ1-1; D might be TRBD1 (5 bases). CDR1 and CDR2 from the germline V gene are SQVTM and ANQGSEA. V lost 3 bases and J 4 bases, leaving 9 bases between the germline ends. This CDR3 has 12 amino acids. CDR3 sequence reads: CSVDGAGTEAFF. For the CDR3, the DNA is TGCAGCGTTGACGGGGCAGGCACTGAAGCTTTCTTT.

The chain links TRBV18 to TRBJ2-7, with a possible D match to TRBD2 (5 bases). From germline, CDR1 is KGHSH and CDR2 LQKENI. The CDR3 is 13 residues long. V was cut by 4 bases and J by 2 bases, with 9 bases left in between. The DNA of the CDR3 is TGTGCCAGCTCACGCGGGCCAGCCTACGAGCAGTACTTC. Translated, it gives CASSRGPAYEQYF.

V gene TRBV28 combines with J gene TRBJ1-5; D perhaps matches TRBD1 (5 bases). This CDR3 region has 14 residues. Germline CDR1 and CDR2: MDHEN and SYDVKM. The V end lost 6 bases, the J end lost 4 bases, and 13 bases lay between the germline ends. CDR3 in amino acids: CASRLQGKNQPQHF. The CDR3 nucleotides read TGTGCCAGCAGGCTCCAGGGTAAAAATCAGCCCCAGCATTTT.

This rearrangement joins TRBV28 to TRBJ2-1; D is unclear. Trimming pared 7 bases from V and 5 bases from J, leaving 15 bases between. Germline assignment: CDR1 MDHEN and CDR2 SYDVKM. This CDR3 comprises 14 residues. The CDR3 sequence: CASTSLRTNNEQFF. CDR3 sequence (DNA): TGTGCCAGCACCAGTTTACGGACCAACAATGAGCAGTTCTTC. Supplemented by reference TRBV28 and TRBJ2-1, the full variable domain reads DVKVTQSSRYLVKRTGEKVFLECVQDMDHENMFWYRQDPGLGLRLIYFSYDVKMKEKGDIPEGYSVSREKKERFSLILESASTNQTSMYLCASTSLRTNNEQFFGPGTRLTVL.